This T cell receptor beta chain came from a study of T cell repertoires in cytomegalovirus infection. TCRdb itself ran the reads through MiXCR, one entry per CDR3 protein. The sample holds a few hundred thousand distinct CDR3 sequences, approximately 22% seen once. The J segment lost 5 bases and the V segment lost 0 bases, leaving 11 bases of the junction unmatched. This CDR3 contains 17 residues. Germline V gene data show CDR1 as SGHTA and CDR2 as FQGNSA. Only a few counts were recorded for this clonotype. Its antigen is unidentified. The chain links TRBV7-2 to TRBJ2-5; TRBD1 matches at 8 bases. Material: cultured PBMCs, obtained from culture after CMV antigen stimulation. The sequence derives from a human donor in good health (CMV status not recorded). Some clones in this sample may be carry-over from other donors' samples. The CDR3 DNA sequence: TGTGCCAGCAGCTTAGCGGTGGGCAGGGGGCGAGGGGAGACCCAGTACTTC. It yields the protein CASSLAVGRGRGETQYF. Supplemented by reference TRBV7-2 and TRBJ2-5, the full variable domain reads GAGVSQSPSNKVTEKGKDVELRCDPISGHTALYWYRQSLGQGLEFLIYFQGNSAPDKSGLPSDRFSAERTGGSVSTLTIQRTQQEDSAVYLCASSLAVGRGRGETQYFGPGTRLLVL.